The rows below give T cell receptor beta chains drawn from one sample of a study of radiotherapy plus CTLA-4 blockade in lung cancer. Generated by immunoSEQ multiplex PCR, the TCRdb table keeps only in-frame clones and is missing some. The repertoire has 86,000 or so clones, around 81% of them found once; the top ten carry 3% to 5%. Source: peripheral blood, taken from a patient treated with radiotherapy plus ipilimumab. These receptors all come from a human donor with non-small cell lung cancer who had a partial response to radiotherapy plus ipilimumab. Some clones in this sample may be carry-over from other donors' samples. The CDR3 runs from the conserved cysteine through the conserved F or W.

j_gene,v_gene,CDR3aa
NA,TRBV19,CASSIKGQENYEQYF
TRBJ2-3,TRBV6-1,CASNRLPSTDTQYF
TRBJ2-7,TRBV7-6,CASSSRHRGGEQYF
TRBJ1-4,TRBV7-9,CASSQQVIDEKLFF
TRBJ2-7,TRBV4-1,CASSQGHLGGEQYF
TRBJ2-3,TRBV2,CASSVGGGGTDTQYF
TRBJ1-2,TRBV6-5,CASSYSSRDYGYTF
TRBJ2-2,TRBV30,CAWSVGRTGELFF
TRBJ2-7,TRBV28,CASTSSYEQYF
TRBJ1-6,TRBV6-5,CASSQQGQDNSPLHF
TRBJ1-4,TRBV28,CASSLLSFSGGKDEKLFF
TRBJ1-1,TRBV9,CASSPHRGLTEAFF
TRBJ2-7,TRBV30,CAWSVGTNYEQYF
TRBJ2-1,TRBV7-2,CASSLDLNEQFF
TRBJ2-2,TRBV9,CASSVVSGLSTGELFF
TRBJ2-7,TRBV6-6,CASTPRDTYEQYF
TRBJ2-1,TRBV11-2,CAGSIAGGKYNEQFF
TRBJ1-1,TRBV5-6,CASSLFSSRVRNTEAFF
TRBJ2-7,TRBV10-3,CAISVSSGFSTYEQYF
TRBJ1-2,TRBV4-2,CASSQDLFSYGYTF
TRBJ2-3,TRBV28,CASRPPSSDTQYF
TRBJ2-1,TRBV14,CASSQINSGEQFF
TRBJ1-2,TRBV19,CASTVWGQGDLDYGYTF
TRBJ1-2,TRBV9,CASSVVRTVNYGYTF
TRBJ2-5,TRBV9,CASSAGGAGETQYF
TRBJ1-1,TRBV28,CASSRPRTGVAFF
TRBJ1-1,TRBV2,CASSGGRAQAFF
TRBJ2-2,TRBV4-1,CASSPSPGLAGAGELFF
TRBJ1-6,TRBV19,CASSPGLQLGSPLHF
TRBJ2-2,TRBV4-1,CASSQGWGLNIGELFF
TRBJ1-6,TRBV5-6,CASNGQGNSPLHF
TRBJ2-3,TRBV11-2,CASRKGTNPSTQYF
TRBJ1-1,TRBV15,CATSRGADMNTEAFF
TRBJ2-3,TRBV7-8,CASSLVGGGAGDTQYF
TRBJ1-2,TRBV2,CASSAQTGGSGSYTF
TRBJ2-7,TRBV18,CASSRDRYEQYF
TRBJ2-1,TRBV29-1,CSVVFREEDFVYEQFF
TRBJ2-1,TRBV2,CASGTGGTEQFF
TRBJ2-2,TRBV5-1,CASKSLAGGPGFTGELFF
TRBJ1-1,TRBV6-5,CASSSGQANTEAFF
TRBJ1-6,TRBV7-8,CASSSIAGFSTSSYNSPLHF
TRBJ2-7,TRBV6-1,CASSRTRLAVYEQYF
TRBJ2-1,TRBV7-7,CASSLDRGASEQFF
TRBJ1-1,TRBV5-8,CASSLAGGRHTEAFF
TRBJ1-4,TRBV2,CASSDPSGGKEKLFF
TRBJ1-1,TRBV4-1,CASSLPGGRQGTEAFF
TRBJ2-7,TRBV7-9,CASSAGASYEQYF
TRBJ2-7,TRBV2,CASSWDRAYEQYF
TRBJ1-5,TRBV28,CASSFRGSNQPQHF
TRBJ2-1,TRBV4-1,CASSQTAGAVEQFF
TRBJ2-5,TRBV15,CATSPGWMETQYF
TRBJ2-5,TRBV29-1,CSVVPSAGGPREQYF